A single sample gave rise to the 27 T cell receptor beta chains below, sequenced in a study of blood T cell repertoires in COVID-19. Assay used: immunoSEQ multiplex PCR; TCRdb lists only in-frame clones, some missing. In the table there are under 300,000 clones, 86% of which are singletons. Material for sequencing was PBMCs or T cells enriched from blood (not recorded which). The receptor source for this set is a woman aged 40 to 50 with acute COVID-19.

This clone occurred once. The CDR3, as DNA: TGCGCCAGCAGCCTTAGCGGGAGGGAGAACATTCAGTACTTC. This sequence encodes CASSLSGRENIQYF. The chain joins TRBV5-1 to TRBJ2-4; 11 positions agree with TRBD2. CDR3 length: 14 residues. The V gene end was trimmed by 4 bases and the J gene end by 7 bases; junction bases not matched to a gene: 4. Germline V lookup: CDR1 SGHRS, CDR2 YFSETQ.

This chain connects TRBV28 to TRBJ2-5; 9 nucleotides line up with TRBD2. Germline CDR1 and CDR2: MDHEN and SYDVKM. With 2 bases clipped from V and 5 bases from J, the junction kept 6 bases outside the gene matches. The CDR3 is made up of 15 amino acids. CDR3 amino acids: CASSLPGLAMETQYF. CDR3 DNA: TGTGCCAGCAGTTTACCGGGACTAGCTATGGAGACCCAGTACTTC.

V gene TRBV18 combines with J gene TRBJ2-1; 9 bases are shared with TRBD1. The ends lost 5 bases at V and 1 base at J; junction bases unmatched: 3. The CDR3 contains 15 residues. Germline V CDR1 and CDR2: KGHSH, LQKENI. CDR3 loop: CASSKDRGSYNEQFF. CDR3 in DNA: TGTGCCAGCTCAAAGGACAGGGGTTCCTACAATGAGCAGTTCTTC.

This CDR3 reads CATSDLLTGGTGELFF. The CDR3 DNA follows: TGTGCCACCAGTGATTTGTTGACAGGGGGCACCGGGGAGCTGTTTTTT. The chain combines TRBV24-1 with TRBJ2-2; 9 bases map to TRBD1. CDR3 length equals 16 residues. Per the germline V gene, CDR1 is KGHDR and CDR2 is SFDVKD. V was clipped by 0 bases and J by 4 bases; unmatched bases: 2.

A few counts support this clone. This chain connects TRBV30 to TRBJ1-5; 7 bases line up with TRBD1. The CDR3 is 12 residues long. V lost 5 bases to trimming and J lost 7 bases; unmatched junction nucleotides: 5. CDR1 and CDR2 from the germline V gene are GTSNPN and SVGIG (reference sequence). Written as DNA, the CDR3 is TGTGCCTGGTACAGGGGAGACCAGCCCCAGCATTTT. Translated: CAWYRGDQPQHF.

On this clone: This sample also contains other DNA sequences that code for the same CDR3. This rearrangement joins TRBV3-1 (or the pseudogene TRBV3-2) to TRBJ2-7, with D possibly TRBD2 on 5 matching bases. Germline CDR1 and CDR2: LGHDT and YNNKEL (reference sequence). This CDR3 contains 13 residues. V lost 4 bases, J lost 3 bases, and 10 bases lay in between. This chain's CDR3 is CASSPSTSYEQYF. CDR3 nucleotides: TGTGCCAGCAGCCCTAGTACTAGCTACGAGCAGTACTTC.

The CDR3 protein is CASSSLVSTDTQYF. The CDR3, as DNA: TGTGCCAGCAGCTCCCTCGTGAGCACAGATACGCAGTATTTT. The genes are TRBV9 and TRBJ2-3; D gene unclear. This CDR3 spans 14 amino acids. Germline values: CDR1 SGDLS, CDR2 YYNGEE. Deletions cut 4 bases from V and 0 bases from J, with 9 bases between.

The chain employs TRBV12-3 or TRBV12-4 and TRBJ1-2; maybe TRBD1 (6 bases). V lost 6 bases, J lost 7 bases, and 15 bases lay in between. This CDR3 has 13 residues. The CDR3: CASRRGGRAGYTF. The DNA for the CDR3 is TGTGCCAGCAGACGGGGGGGGCGAGCTGGCTACACCTTC.

The genes are TRBV25-1 and TRBJ2-6; a possible D gene is TRBD1 (6 bases). The CDR3 runs 18 residues. V was cut by 2 bases and J by 3 bases, with 17 bases left in between. The germline CDR1 and CDR2 sequences are MGHDK and SYGVNS. The CDR3 bases are TGTGCCAGCAGTGAACCGAATCACAGGGAAGGTGGGGCCAACGTCCTGACTTTC. Translated: CASSEPNHREGGANVLTF. Drawing the rest from reference TRBV25-1 and TRBJ2-6, the complete variable domain is EADIYQTPRYLVIGTGKKITLECSQTMGHDKMYWYQQDPGMELHLIHYSYGVNSTEKGDLSSESTVSRIRTEHFPLTLESARPSHTSQYLCASSEPNHREGGANVLTFGAGSRLTVL.

By sample share, this clone is medium-sized. V gene TRBV5-4 combines with J gene TRBJ2-7, with a weak D call TRBD1 (5 bases). V was cut by 5 bases and J by 5 bases, with 8 bases left in between. CDR1 and CDR2 from the germline V gene are SGHNT and YYREEE (reference sequence). This CDR3 contains 11 residues. This CDR3 is CASSIGDEQYF. The CDR3 coding sequence is TGTGCCAGCAGTATAGGGGACGAGCAGTACTTC.

The chain combines TRBV29-1 with TRBJ1-2; no clear D. Germline-derived CDR1 and CDR2 are SQVTM and ANQGSEA. Between the trimmed V and J ends, which lost 3 bases and 4 bases, there was a span of 15 bases. The CDR3 has 14 residues. The CDR3 is CSVDVPGFSYGYTF. CDR3 coding DNA: TGCAGCGTTGATGTACCGGGATTCAGCTATGGCTACACCTTC.

The V and J genes are TRBV2 and TRBJ1-5, with D possibly being TRBD1 (6 bases). V was clipped by 4 bases and J by 2 bases, with 9 bases between them. The germline gives CDR1 SNHLY, CDR2 FYNNEI. This CDR3 has 14 amino acids. CDR3 sequence (DNA): TGTGCCAGCAGTGGGGGGGGCGGCAATCAGCCCCAGCATTTT. The encoded protein is CASSGGGGNQPQHF. Based on the CDR3 plus reference TRBV2 and TRBJ1-5, the full variable domain is EPEVTQTPSHQVTQMGQEVILRCVPISNHLYFYWYRQILGQKVEFLVSFYNNEISEKSEIFDDQFSVERPDGSNFTLKIRSTKLEDSAMYFCASSGGGGNQPQHFGDGTRLSIL.

This chain's CDR3 is CASSPGQAHTEAFF. The CDR3 nucleotides are TGTGCCAGCAGCCCGGGACAGGCCCACACTGAAGCTTTCTTT. This sequence joins TRBV28 and TRBJ1-1; TRBD1 aligns across 8 bases. The CDR3 extends over 14 amino acids. The V gene's germline CDR1 is MDHEN and CDR2 SYDVKM. The V gene end was trimmed by 6 bases and the J gene end by 3 bases; junction bases not matched to a gene: 6.

The CDR3 loop is CASSLVDGTSGDNEQFF. The CDR3 nucleotides are TGTGCCAGCAGCTTAGTAGATGGGACTAGCGGCGACAATGAGCAGTTCTTC. V and J are TRBV13 and TRBJ2-1; 11 positions agree with TRBD2. CDR1 PRHDT and CDR2 FYEKMQ come from the germline V gene (reference sequence). V shed 1 base and J 5 bases; nucleotides not matched to a gene: 7. The CDR3 runs 17 residues.

This chain joins TRBV6-5 and TRBJ2-2, with a weak D call TRBD1 (6 bases). V lost 10 bases and J 1 base, leaving 10 bases between the germline ends. The CDR3 is 13 residues long. Germline V gene lookup returns CDR1 MNHEY and CDR2 SVGAGI. Written as DNA, the CDR3 is TGTGCCACCCTACAGGGGAACACCGGGGAGCTGTTTTTT. Amino acids: CATLQGNTGELFF.

J is TRBJ2-5 and V is TRBV9; a weak D match, TRBD2 (6 bases). Germline-derived CDR1 and CDR2 are SGDLS and YYNGEE. V lost 0 bases, J lost 4 bases, and 16 bases lay in between. The CDR3 totals 16 residues. CDR3 DNA sequence: TGTGCCAGCAGCGTAGCTGGCGGGGCGGGCGGAGAGACCCAGTACTTC. It specifies CASSVAGGAGGETQYF.

The gene calls are TRBV10-3 and TRBJ2-7; 14 bases are shared with TRBD2. The germline CDR1 and CDR2 sequences are ENHRY and SYGVKD. V dropped 3 bases and J dropped 9; count of bases not matched to a gene: 10. The CDR3 runs to 16 residues. The CDR3 DNA reads TGTGCCATCAGTGAAAAAGGGACTAGCGGGAGTAGCGTGCAGTACTTC. Translating gives CAISEKGTSGSSVQYF.

The chain's CDR3 is CASSLTTSGDYEQYF. The CDR3 DNA is TGTGCCAGCAGCCTTACGACTAGCGGGGACTACGAGCAGTACTTC. This chain links TRBV3-1 (or the pseudogene TRBV3-2) with TRBJ2-7, with 11 bases that match TRBD2. The CDR3 contains 15 residues. CDR1 is LGHDT and CDR2 is YNNKEL in the germline V gene (reference sequence). The trim removed 4 bases at V and 3 bases at J, leaving 5 bases unmatched.

The genes are TRBV3-1 (or the pseudogene TRBV3-2) and TRBJ1-2; 10 positions agree with TRBD1. Germline CDR1 and CDR2: LGHDT and YNNKEL (reference sequence). Trimming cost V 4 bases and J 6 bases; bases outside gene matches: 8. This CDR3 has 15 residues. This chain's CDR3 is CASSPWDRGRNGYTF. The CDR3 DNA is TGTGCCAGCAGCCCTTGGGACAGGGGAAGGAATGGCTACACCTTC.

The chain links TRBV11-2 to TRBJ2-1; TRBD2 aligns across 7 bases. The CDR3 spans 14 residues. V gave up 6 bases and J gave up 9 bases; unmatched junction bases: 11. Germline V gene lookup returns CDR1 SGHAT and CDR2 FQNNGV. The CDR3 DNA reads TGTGCCAGCAGTCCGCTAGCGGAGAGCGGTGAGCAGTTCTTC. Translation: CASSPLAESGEQFF.

This clone was counted between two and nine times. This sequence joins TRBV12-5 and TRBJ1-1, with 9 nucleotides matching TRBD1. The CDR3 contains 19 residues. Germline CDR1 reads LGHNT; CDR2 reads FRNRAP. V shed 2 bases and J 5 bases; nucleotides not matched to a gene: 18. DNA for the CDR3: TGTGCTAGTGGTTTGACGCAGAACCCGGGACAGGGATTTAAGACTGAAGCTTTCTTT. Translated: CASGLTQNPGQGFKTEAFF.

The genes are TRBV29-1 and TRBJ2-4, with 8 bases identical to TRBD1. V was clipped by 5 bases and J by 0 bases; unmatched bases: 3. Germline CDR1 is SQVTM and CDR2 is ANQGSEA. The CDR3 is 14 residues long. The CDR3 reads CSVSDRVAKNIQYF. CDR3 DNA sequence: TGCAGCGTTTCGGACAGGGTAGCCAAAAACATTCAGTACTTC.

V gene TRBV15 combines with J gene TRBJ2-2; tentative D call: TRBD2 (6 bases). This CDR3 has 14 amino acids. The V and J ends lost 8 bases and 2 bases respectively, with 12 bases between them. Germline V gives CDR1 LNHNV, CDR2 YYDKDF (reference sequence). This CDR3 is CATAGQPNTGELFF. CDR3 in DNA: TGTGCCACCGCGGGGCAACCTAACACCGGGGAGCTGTTTTTT.

The chain recombines TRBV21-1 with TRBJ1-1; the listed D gene, TRBD1, was not tested against the DNA. TRBV21-1 is recorded as a pseudogene. The CDR3 runs 13 residues. Here the CDR3 reads CASSSRKGSEAFF. CDR3 DNA: TGTGCCAGCAGCTCACGAAAGGGGTCTGAAGCTTTCTTT.

This chain links TRBV9 with TRBJ1-6; the match to TRBD1 covers 11 bases. V shed 3 bases and J 8 bases; nucleotides not matched to a gene: 1. The CDR3 is 14 residues long. The germline gives CDR1 SGDLS, CDR2 YYNGEE. Here the CDR3 reads CASSGTGGDSPLHF. The CDR3 nucleotides are TGTGCCAGCAGCGGGACAGGGGGCGATTCACCCCTCCACTTT.

The CDR3 region has the DNA TGTGCCAGCAGCGCCAGGGGTACTAATGAAAAACTGTTTTTT. Its translation: CASSARGTNEKLFF. The J gene is TRBJ1-4, the V gene TRBV5-4; possible D gene TRBD1, 6 bases. Trimming cost V 4 bases and J 2 bases, with 9 bases left between them. The germline V gene has CDR1 SGHNT and CDR2 YYREEE (reference sequence). The CDR3 is made up of 14 amino acids.

This clone was seen once. The rearrangement links TRBV10-3 to TRBJ1-5, with D unresolved. The CDR3 has 14 residues. Between the trimmed V and J ends, which lost 4 bases and 2 bases, there was a span of 9 bases. The V gene's germline CDR1 is ENHRY and CDR2 SYGVKD. For the CDR3, the DNA is TGTGCCATCAGTGGCGGTTTTGGCAATCAGCCCCAGCATTTT. Translation gives CAISGGFGNQPQHF.